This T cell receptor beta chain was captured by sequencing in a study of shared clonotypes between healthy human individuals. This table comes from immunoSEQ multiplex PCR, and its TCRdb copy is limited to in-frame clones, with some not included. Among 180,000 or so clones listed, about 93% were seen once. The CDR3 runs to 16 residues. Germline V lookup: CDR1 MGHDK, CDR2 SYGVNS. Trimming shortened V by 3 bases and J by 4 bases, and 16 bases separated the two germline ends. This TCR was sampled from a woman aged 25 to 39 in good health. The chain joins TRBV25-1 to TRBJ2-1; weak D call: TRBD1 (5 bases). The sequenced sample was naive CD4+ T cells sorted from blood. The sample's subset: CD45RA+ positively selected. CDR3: CASSDLTGNGYNEQFF. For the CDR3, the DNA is TGTGCCAGCAGTGACCTAACAGGAAACGGTTACAATGAGCAGTTCTTC.